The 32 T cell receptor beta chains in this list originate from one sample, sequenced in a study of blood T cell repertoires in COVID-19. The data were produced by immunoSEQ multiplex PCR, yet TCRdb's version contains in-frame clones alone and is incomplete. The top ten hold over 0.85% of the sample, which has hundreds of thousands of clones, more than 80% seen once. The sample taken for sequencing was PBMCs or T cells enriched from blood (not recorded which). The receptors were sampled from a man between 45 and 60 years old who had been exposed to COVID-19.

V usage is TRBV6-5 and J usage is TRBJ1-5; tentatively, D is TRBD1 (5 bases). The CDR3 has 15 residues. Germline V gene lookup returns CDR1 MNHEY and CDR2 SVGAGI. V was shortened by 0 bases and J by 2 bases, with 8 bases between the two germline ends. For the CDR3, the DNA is TGTGCCAGCAGTTACTCGAGCAGGGGCAATCAGCCCCAGCATTTT. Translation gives CASSYSSRGNQPQHF.

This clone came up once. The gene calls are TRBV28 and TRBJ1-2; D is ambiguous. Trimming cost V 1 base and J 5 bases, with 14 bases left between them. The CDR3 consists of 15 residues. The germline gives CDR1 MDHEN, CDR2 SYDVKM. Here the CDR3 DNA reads TGTGCCAGCAGTTTATCCTTAGCGGAGGGATATGGCTACACCTTC. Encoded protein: CASSLSLAEGYGYTF.

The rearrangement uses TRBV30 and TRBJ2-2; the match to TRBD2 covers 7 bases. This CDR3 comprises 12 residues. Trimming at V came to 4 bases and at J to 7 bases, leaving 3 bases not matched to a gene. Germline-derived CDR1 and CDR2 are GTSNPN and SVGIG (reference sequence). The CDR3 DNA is TGTGCCTGGAAGCCGGGAGGCGGGGAGCTGTTTTTT. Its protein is CAWKPGGGELFF. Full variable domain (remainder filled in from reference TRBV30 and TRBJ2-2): SQTIHQWPATLVQPVGSPLSLECTVEGTSNPNLYWYRQAAGRGLQLLFYSVGIGQISSEVPQNLSASRPQDRQFILSSKKLLLSDSGFYLCAWKPGGGELFFGEGSRLTVL.

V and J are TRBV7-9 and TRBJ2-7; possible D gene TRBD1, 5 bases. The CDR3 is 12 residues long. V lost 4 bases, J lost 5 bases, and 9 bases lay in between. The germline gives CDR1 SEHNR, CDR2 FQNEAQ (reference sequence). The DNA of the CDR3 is TGTGCCAGCAGCTCCCAGGGAAACGAGCAGTACTTC. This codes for CASSSQGNEQYF. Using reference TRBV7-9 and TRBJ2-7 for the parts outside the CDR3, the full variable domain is DTGVSQNPRHKITKRGQNVTFRCDPISEHNRLYWYRQTLGQGPEFLTYFQNEAQLEKSRLLSDRFSAERPKGSFSTLEIQRTEQGDSAMYLCASSSQGNEQYFGPGTRLTVT.

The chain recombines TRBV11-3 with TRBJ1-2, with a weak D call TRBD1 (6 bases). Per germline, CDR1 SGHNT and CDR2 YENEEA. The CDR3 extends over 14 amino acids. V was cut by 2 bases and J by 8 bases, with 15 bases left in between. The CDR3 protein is CASSLNQGMWGYTF. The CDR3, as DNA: TGTGCCAGCAGCTTAAACCAGGGGATGTGGGGCTACACCTTC. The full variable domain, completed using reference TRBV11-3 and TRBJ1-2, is EAGVVQSPRYKIIEKKQPVAFWCNPISGHNTLYWYLQNLGQGPELLIRYENEEAVDDSQLPKDRFSAERLKGVDSTLKIQPAELGDSAVYLCASSLNQGMWGYTFGSGTRLTVV.

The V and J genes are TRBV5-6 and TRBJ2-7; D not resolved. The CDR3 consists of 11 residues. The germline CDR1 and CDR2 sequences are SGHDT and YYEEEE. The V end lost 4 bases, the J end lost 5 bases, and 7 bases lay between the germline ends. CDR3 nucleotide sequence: TGTGCCAGCAGCCTAGAGGACGAGCAGTACTTC. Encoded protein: CASSLEDEQYF.

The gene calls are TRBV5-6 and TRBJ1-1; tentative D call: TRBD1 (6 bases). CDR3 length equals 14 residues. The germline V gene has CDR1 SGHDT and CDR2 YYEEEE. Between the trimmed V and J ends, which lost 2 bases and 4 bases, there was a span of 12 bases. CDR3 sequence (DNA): TGTGCCAGCAGCTTCGTGGGGGCAGGCACTGAAGCTTTCTTT. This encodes CASSFVGAGTEAFF.

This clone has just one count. Written as DNA, the CDR3 is TGTGCCAGCAGCTTAGGTGAGGGCCCAGATACGCAGTATTTT. Translated, it gives CASSLGEGPDTQYF. This chain joins TRBV7-9 and TRBJ2-3; perhaps TRBD2 as D (5 bases). Trimming left V 1 base short and J 4 bases short, with 9 bases between. Germline CDR1 is SEHNR and CDR2 is FQNEAQ (reference sequence). The CDR3 spans 14 residues.

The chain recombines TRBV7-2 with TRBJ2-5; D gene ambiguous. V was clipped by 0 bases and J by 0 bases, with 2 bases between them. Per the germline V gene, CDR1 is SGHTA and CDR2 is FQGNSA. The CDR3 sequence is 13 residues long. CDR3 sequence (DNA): TGTGCCAGCAGCTTAGCCTACCAAGAGACCCAGTACTTC. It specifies CASSLAYQETQYF.

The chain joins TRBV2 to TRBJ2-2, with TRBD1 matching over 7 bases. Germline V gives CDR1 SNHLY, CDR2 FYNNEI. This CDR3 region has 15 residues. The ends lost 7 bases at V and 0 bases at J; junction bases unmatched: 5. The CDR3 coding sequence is TGTGCCAGCACTGGACAGGCCGCGAACACCGGGGAGCTGTTTTTT. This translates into CASTGQAANTGELFF.

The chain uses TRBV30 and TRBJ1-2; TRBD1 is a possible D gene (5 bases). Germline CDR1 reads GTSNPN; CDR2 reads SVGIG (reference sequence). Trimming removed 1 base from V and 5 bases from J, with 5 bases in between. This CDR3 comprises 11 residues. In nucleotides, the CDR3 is TGTGCCTGGAGTGCAGGGTATGGCTACACCTTC. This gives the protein CAWSAGYGYTF.

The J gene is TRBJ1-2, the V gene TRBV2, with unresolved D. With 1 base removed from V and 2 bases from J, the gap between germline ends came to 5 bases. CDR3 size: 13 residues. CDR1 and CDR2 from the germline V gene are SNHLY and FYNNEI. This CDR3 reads CASSEDGNYGYTF. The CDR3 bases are TGTGCCAGCAGTGAAGACGGGAACTATGGCTACACCTTC.

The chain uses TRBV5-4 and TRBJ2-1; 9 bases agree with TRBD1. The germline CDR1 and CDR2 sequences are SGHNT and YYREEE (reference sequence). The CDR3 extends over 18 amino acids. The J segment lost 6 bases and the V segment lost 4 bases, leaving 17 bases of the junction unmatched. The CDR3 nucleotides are TGTGCCAGCAGCCCTCCTCCTTCACAGGGGGCTTTATTCAATGAGCAGTTCTTC. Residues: CASSPPPSQGALFNEQFF. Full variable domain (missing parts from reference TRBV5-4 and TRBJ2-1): ETGVTQSPTHLIKTRGQQVTLRCSSQSGHNTVSWYQQALGQGPQFIFQYYREEENGRGNFPPRFSGLQFPNYSSELNVNALELDDSALYLCASSPPPSQGALFNEQFFGPGTRLTVL.

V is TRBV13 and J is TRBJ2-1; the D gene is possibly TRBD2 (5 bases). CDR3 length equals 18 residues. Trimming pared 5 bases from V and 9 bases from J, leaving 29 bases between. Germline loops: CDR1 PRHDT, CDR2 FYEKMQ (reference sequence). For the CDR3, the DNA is TGTGCCAGCAGCGAAACCAGCCTAGCCAGAGTATTATGGAGTGAGCAGTTCTTC. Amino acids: CASSETSLARVLWSEQFF.

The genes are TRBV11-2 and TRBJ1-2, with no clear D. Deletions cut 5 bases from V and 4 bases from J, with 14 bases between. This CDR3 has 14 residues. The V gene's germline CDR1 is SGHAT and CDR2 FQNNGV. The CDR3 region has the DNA TGTGCCAGCAGCCAGCCCGCCAGGCCCTATGGCTACACCTTC. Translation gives CASSQPARPYGYTF.

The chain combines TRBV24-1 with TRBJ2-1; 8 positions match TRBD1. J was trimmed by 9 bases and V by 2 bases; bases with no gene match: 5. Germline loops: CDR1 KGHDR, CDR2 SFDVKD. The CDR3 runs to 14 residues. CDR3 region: CATSDSDRAGEQFF. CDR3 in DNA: TGTGCCACCAGTGATTCGGACAGGGCGGGTGAGCAGTTCTTC.

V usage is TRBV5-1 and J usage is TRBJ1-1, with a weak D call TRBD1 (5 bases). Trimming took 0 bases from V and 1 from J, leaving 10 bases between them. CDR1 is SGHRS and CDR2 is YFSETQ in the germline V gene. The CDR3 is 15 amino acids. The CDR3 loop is CASSLAQGWNTEAFF. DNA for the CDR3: TGCGCCAGCAGCTTGGCCCAGGGTTGGAACACTGAAGCTTTCTTT.

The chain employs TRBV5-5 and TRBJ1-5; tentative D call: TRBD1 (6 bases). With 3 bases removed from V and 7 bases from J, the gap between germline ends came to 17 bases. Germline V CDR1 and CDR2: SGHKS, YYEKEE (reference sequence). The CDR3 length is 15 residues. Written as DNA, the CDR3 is TGTGCCAGCAGCTCCCTCGGAGGGGGGGAGCAGCCCCAGCATTTT. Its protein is CASSSLGGGEQPQHF. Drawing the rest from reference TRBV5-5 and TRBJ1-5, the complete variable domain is DAGVTQSPTHLIKTRGQQVTLRCSPISGHKSVSWYQQVLGQGPQFIFQYYEKEERGRGNFPDRFSARQFPNYSSELNVNALLLGDSALYLCASSSLGGGEQPQHFGDGTRLSIL.

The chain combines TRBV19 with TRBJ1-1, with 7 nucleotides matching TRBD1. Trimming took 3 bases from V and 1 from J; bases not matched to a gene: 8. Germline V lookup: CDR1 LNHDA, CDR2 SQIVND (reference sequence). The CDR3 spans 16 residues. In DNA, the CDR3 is TGTGCCAGTAGTATCGTATCGACAGGGCCGAACACTGAAGCTTTCTTT. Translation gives CASSIVSTGPNTEAFF.

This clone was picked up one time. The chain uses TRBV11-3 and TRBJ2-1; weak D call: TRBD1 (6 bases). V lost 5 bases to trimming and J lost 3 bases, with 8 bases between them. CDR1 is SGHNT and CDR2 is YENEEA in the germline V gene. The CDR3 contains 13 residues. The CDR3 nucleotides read TGTGCCAGCAGCAGGGGGAGCTACAATGAGCAGTTCTTC. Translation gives CASSRGSYNEQFF.

This chain's CDR3 is CASSLAGTGKTQYF. The CDR3, as DNA: TGTGCCAGCAGCTTAGCGGGGACGGGAAAGACCCAGTACTTC. The chain is built from TRBV7-3 and TRBJ2-5, with D perhaps TRBD2 (6 bases). V lost 2 bases and J lost 6, with 13 bases in between. Germline CDR1 is SGHTA and CDR2 is FQGTGA. The CDR3 has 14 amino acids.

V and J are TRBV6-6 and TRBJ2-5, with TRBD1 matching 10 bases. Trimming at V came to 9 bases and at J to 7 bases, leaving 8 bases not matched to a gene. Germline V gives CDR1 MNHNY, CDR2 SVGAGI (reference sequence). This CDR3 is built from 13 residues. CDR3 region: CASSGTGEGTQYF. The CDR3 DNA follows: TGTGCCAGTTCCGGGACAGGGGAAGGGACCCAGTACTTC.

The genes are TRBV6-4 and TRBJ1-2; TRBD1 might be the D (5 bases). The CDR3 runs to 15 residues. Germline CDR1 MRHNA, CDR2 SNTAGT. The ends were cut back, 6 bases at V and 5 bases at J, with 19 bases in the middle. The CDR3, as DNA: TGTGCCAGCAGCCCGGCCAGGGCCGCAGGGTATGGCTACACCTTC. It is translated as CASSPARAAGYGYTF.

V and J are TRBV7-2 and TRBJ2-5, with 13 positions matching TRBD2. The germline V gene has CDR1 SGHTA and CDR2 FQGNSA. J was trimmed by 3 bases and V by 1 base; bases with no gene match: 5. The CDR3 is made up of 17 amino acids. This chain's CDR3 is CASSLGLAGGLKETQYF. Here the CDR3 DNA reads TGTGCCAGCAGCTTAGGACTAGCGGGGGGACTTAAAGAGACCCAGTACTTC.

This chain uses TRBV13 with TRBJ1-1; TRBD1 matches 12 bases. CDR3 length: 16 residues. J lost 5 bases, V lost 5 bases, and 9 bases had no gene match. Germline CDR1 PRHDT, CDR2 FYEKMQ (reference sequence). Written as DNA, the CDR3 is TGTGCCAGCAGCCCCTCCCCGGGACAGGGGGCGACTGAAGCTTTCTTT. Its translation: CASSPSPGQGATEAFF.

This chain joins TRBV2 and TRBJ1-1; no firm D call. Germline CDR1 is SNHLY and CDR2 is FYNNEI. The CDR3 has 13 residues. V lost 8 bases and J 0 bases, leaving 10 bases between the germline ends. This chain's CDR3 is CASSLALNTEAFF. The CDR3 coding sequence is TGTGCCAGCTCCTTGGCACTGAACACTGAAGCTTTCTTT.

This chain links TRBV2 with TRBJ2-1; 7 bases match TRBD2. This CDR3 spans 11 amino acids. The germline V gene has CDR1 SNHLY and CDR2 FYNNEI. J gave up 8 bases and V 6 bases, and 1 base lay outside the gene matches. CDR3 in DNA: TGTGCCAGCAGACGGGGGGATGAGCAGTTCTTC. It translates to CASRRGDEQFF.

The DNA of the CDR3 is TGTGCCAGCAGAACCGGGGGGCAGGGTAATGAAAAACTGTTTTTT. Residues: CASRTGGQGNEKLFF. The chain carries TRBV28 and TRBJ1-4; a weak D match, TRBD1 (6 bases). V was clipped by 6 bases and J by 4 bases, with 15 bases between them. Per germline, CDR1 MDHEN and CDR2 SYDVKM. The CDR3 length is 15 residues.

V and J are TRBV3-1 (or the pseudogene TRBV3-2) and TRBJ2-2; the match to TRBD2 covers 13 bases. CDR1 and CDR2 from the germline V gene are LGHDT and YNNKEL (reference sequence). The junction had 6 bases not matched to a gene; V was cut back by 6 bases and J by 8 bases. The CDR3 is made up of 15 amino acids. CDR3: CASSHGLAGDGELFF. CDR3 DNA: TGTGCCAGCAGTCATGGACTAGCGGGAGATGGGGAGCTGTTTTTT.

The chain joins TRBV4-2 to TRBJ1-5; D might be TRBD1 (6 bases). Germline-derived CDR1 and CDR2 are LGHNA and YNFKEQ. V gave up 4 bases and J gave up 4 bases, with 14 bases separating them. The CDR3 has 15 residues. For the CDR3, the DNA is TGTGCCAGCAGCCGAGAGACAGGTCCAAATCAGCCCCAGCATTTT. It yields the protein CASSRETGPNQPQHF.

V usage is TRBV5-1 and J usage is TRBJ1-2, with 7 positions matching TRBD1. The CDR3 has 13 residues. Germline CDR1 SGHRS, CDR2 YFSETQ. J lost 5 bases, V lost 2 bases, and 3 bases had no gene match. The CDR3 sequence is CASSLGTDYGYTF. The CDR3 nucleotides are TGCGCCAGCAGCTTAGGGACAGATTATGGCTACACCTTC.

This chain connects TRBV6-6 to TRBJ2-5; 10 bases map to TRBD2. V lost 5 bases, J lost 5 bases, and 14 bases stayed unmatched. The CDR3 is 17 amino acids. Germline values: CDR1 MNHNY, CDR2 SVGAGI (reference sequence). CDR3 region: CASSLMGLANGEETQYF. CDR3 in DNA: TGTGCCAGCAGTCTGATGGGACTAGCGAATGGAGAGGAGACCCAGTACTTC.